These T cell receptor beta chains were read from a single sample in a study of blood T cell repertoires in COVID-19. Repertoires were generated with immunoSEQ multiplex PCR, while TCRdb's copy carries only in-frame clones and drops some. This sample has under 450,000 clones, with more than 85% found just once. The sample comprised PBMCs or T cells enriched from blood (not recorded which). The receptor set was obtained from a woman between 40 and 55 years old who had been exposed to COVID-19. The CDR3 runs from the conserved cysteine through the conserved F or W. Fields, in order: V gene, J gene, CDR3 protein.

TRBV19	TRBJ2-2	CASRPRGGVTGELFF
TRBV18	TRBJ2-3	CASSPVWPSGSRDTQYF
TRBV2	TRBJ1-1	CATLREGNTEAFF
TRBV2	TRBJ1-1	CASSEAGVGRTEAFF
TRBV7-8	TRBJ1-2	CASSQLRQGAHGYTF
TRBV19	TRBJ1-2	CASSPVQGANYGYTF
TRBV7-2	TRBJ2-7	CASSLRVLYEQYF
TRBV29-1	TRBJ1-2	CSVAQGTYGYTF
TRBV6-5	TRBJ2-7	CASSSDRVGGEQYF
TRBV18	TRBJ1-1	CASSPRTGNTEAFF
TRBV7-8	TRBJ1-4	CASSSRDRDLKLFF
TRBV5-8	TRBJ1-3	CASSWPARGPGNTIYF
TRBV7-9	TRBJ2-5	CASSKAGGAETQYF
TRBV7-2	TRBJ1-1	CASSPQSRGNTEAFF
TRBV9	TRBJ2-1	CASSPVLAGGREQFF
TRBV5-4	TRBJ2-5	CASSLGGGSEETQYF
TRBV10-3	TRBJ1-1	CAIRDRGHLGNTEAFF
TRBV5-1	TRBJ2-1	CASSFIEREAHNEQFF
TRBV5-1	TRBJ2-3	CASSLESGLMSDTQYF
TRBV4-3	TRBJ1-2	CASSLNQGDVYGYTF
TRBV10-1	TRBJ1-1	CASSERLRHEAFF
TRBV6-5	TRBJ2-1	CASLRDRGNGEQFF
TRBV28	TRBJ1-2	CASSLYMGAKGHGYTF
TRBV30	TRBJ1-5	CAWDQGISNSNQPQHF
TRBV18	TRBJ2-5	CASCTGLGETQYF
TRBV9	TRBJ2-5	CASSVSGLEYGTQYF
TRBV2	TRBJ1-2	CASSGQLYGYTF
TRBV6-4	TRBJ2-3	CASSETGPTDTQYF
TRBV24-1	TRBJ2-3	CATSDSQGARTDTQYF
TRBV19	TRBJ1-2	CASRRQGANYGYTF
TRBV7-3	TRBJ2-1	CASSLGGRALNEQFF
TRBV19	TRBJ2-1	CASSRTSGGNEQFF
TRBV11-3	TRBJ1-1	CASSPGQGRNTEAFF
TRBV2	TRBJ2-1	CASSETSGRSYNEQFF
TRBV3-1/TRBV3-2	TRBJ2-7	CASSPLGGRRYEQYF
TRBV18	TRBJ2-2	CASSPPQNTGELFF
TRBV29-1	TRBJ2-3	CSVLRGSLPDTQYF
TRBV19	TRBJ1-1	CASSRTVNTEAFF
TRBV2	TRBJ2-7	CASSEASQGKYEQYF
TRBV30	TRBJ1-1	CAWTSQPNTEAFF
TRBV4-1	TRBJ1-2	CASSHALEGEKGYTF
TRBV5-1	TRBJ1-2	CASSAQGAAGGYTF
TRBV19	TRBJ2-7	CASSPPRDRAHEQYF
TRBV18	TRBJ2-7	CASSPIAGGSSYEQYF
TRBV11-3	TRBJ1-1	CASSSDRIEAFF
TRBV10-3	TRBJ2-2	CAIMGALGGTGELFF
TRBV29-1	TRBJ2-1	CSVEAGGGDSYNEQFF